This paragraph covers one TCR beta chain sequence. The sample carries other DNA sequences with the same CDR3. The sample comes from a study of blood T cell repertoires in COVID-19. Generated by immunoSEQ multiplex PCR, the TCRdb table keeps only in-frame clones and is missing some. The profile shows approximately 360,000 clones, 83% of them singletons. The V gene's germline CDR1 is SGHRS and CDR2 YFSETQ. Trimming cost V 2 bases and J 8 bases; bases outside gene matches: 4. This CDR3 contains 13 residues. The chain carries TRBV5-1 and TRBJ1-2; 9 positions agree with TRBD1. Sequencing was performed on PBMCs or T cells enriched from blood (not recorded which). This sequence originates from a woman aged 45-60 years who had recovered from COVID-19. The DNA for the CDR3 is TGCGCCAGCAGCTTACAGGGGGCAGAGGGCTACACCTTC. It specifies CASSLQGAEGYTF. Drawing the rest from reference TRBV5-1 and TRBJ1-2, the complete variable domain is KAGVTQTPRYLIKTRGQQVTLSCSPISGHRSVSWYQQTPGQGLQFLFEYFSETQRNKGNFPGRFSGRQFSNSRSEMNVSTLELGDSALYLCASSLQGAEGYTFGSGTRLTVV.